This TCR beta chain is from a study of CD8 T cells in ankylosing spondylitis. Broader study findings: Both synovial fluid and blood in reactive arthritis had previously been reported to carry some motif variants.

Turning to this clonotype: The antigen is unknown.

TCRdb re-analysed the 5' RACE reads in MiXCR, keeping a single row per CDR3 protein. The repertoire includes 380,000 or so distinct CDR3 sequences, more than 20% of them detected once, and roughly 14% sits in the top ten. The length of the CDR3 is 15 residues. Germline V gene data show CDR1 as SGDLS and CDR2 as YYNGEE. The V and J ends lost 2 bases and 0 bases respectively, with 10 bases between them. The chain has TRBV9 and TRBJ2-3; D is possibly TRBD1 or TRBD2 (5 bases each). This TCR came from a male donor with ankylosing spondylitis or in good health (not recorded which). Sequencing input: blood, either unsorted or a sorted T cell fraction (not recorded which). Here the CDR3 reads CASSVRDGSTDTQYF. CDR3 sequence (DNA): TGTGCCAGCAGCGTCCGGGACGGTAGCACAGATACGCAGTATTTT.